This passage covers 12 T cell receptor beta chains from one sample sequenced in a study of blood T cell repertoires in COVID-19. Generated by immunoSEQ multiplex PCR, the TCRdb table keeps only in-frame clones and is missing some. The repertoire consists of 250,000 to 400,000 clones, with roughly 86% occurring once and the leading ten covering over 4%. Source material: PBMCs or T cells enriched from blood (not recorded which). These receptors originate from a woman aged 25 to 39 who had recovered from COVID-19.

The V and J genes are TRBV5-4 and TRBJ1-2; D gene ambiguous. In germline, CDR1 is SGHNT, CDR2 YYREEE (reference sequence). This CDR3 comprises 11 residues. Trimming removed 3 bases from V and 8 bases from J, with 8 bases in between. The CDR3 spells CASSSARGYTF. The CDR3 region has the DNA TGTGCCAGCAGCTCAGCCAGGGGCTACACCTTC.

This clone was recorded a few times. The chain is built from TRBV10-3 and TRBJ2-7, with 13 nucleotides matching TRBD2. Germline V gene sequence: CDR1 ENHRY, CDR2 SYGVKD. J gave up 2 bases and V 9 bases, and 7 bases lay outside the gene matches. The CDR3 loop spans 15 amino acids. The CDR3: CAITTGTSGAYEQYF. The CDR3 DNA sequence: TGTGCCATAACGACCGGGACTAGCGGGGCCTACGAGCAGTACTTC.

The rearrangement uses TRBV6-5 and TRBJ1-2; D may be TRBD1 (6 bases). The CDR3 is 14 amino acids. Trimming cost V 5 bases and J 5 bases, with 15 bases left between them. Germline loops: CDR1 MNHEY, CDR2 SVGAGI. This chain's CDR3 is CASSPGGARYGYTF. The CDR3 DNA reads TGTGCCAGCAGTCCCGGGGGGGCGCGGTATGGCTACACCTTC.

CDR3 DNA: TGTGCCAGCAGCTTGGTTAACAGGGGAAACACCATATATTTT. It yields the protein CASSLVNRGNTIYF. The gene calls are TRBV5-6 and TRBJ1-3, with a weak D call TRBD1 (5 bases). Germline lookup yields CDR1 SGHDT and CDR2 YYEEEE. The CDR3 runs 14 residues. Between the trimmed V and J ends, which lost 0 bases and 4 bases, there was a span of 8 bases.

The rearrangement uses TRBV18 and TRBJ2-2; 9 nucleotides match TRBD2. This CDR3 comprises 15 residues. J gave up 6 bases and V 4 bases, and 6 bases lay outside the gene matches. From germline, CDR1 is KGHSH and CDR2 LQKENI. CDR3 region: CASSRGLAMAGELFF. The DNA for the CDR3 is TGTGCCAGCTCACGCGGACTAGCGATGGCCGGGGAGCTGTTTTTT.

This clone showed up just once. This rearrangement joins TRBV14 to TRBJ1-4; perhaps TRBD1 as D (5 bases). The CDR3 covers 15 residues. V was shortened by 3 bases and J by 6 bases, with 14 bases between the two germline ends. CDR1 is SGHDN, CDR2 FVKESK, per germline. The CDR3 loop reads CASSHRDGGHEKLFF. Written as DNA, the CDR3 is TGTGCCAGCAGCCACCGGGACGGGGGTCATGAAAAACTGTTTTTT.

On this clone: The sample holds other DNA sequences that translate to the same CDR3. The chain is built from TRBV12-3 or TRBV12-4 and TRBJ1-5; 10 bases match TRBD1. V lost 5 bases, J lost 7 bases, and 2 bases stayed unmatched. The CDR3 runs to 13 residues. DNA for the CDR3: TGTGCCAGCAGTCTGGACAGGGGGCAGCCCCAGCATTTT. It specifies CASSLDRGQPQHF.

The chain uses TRBV13 and TRBJ2-7; 9 bases match TRBD1. The V and J ends lost 8 bases and 4 bases, in that order; junction bases with no gene match: 6. The CDR3 extends over 13 amino acids. CDR1 is PRHDT, CDR2 FYEKMQ, per germline (reference sequence). CDR3 amino acids: CASGTGPPYEQYF. DNA for the CDR3: TGTGCCAGCGGGACAGGGCCCCCTTACGAGCAGTACTTC.

This chain links TRBV12-5 with TRBJ2-1, with D perhaps matching TRBD1 (6 bases). Deletions cut 6 bases from V and 10 bases from J, with 13 bases between. Germline CDR1 reads LGHNT; CDR2 reads FRNRAP. CDR3 length equals 12 residues. The CDR3 is CASGFTGTEQFF. Here the CDR3 DNA reads TGTGCTAGTGGCTTCACCGGGACAGAGCAGTTCTTC.

DNA of the CDR3: TGTGCCAGCAGCTTTAGCGGGGGGCGAGAGACCCAGTACTTC. Translating it yields CASSFSGGRETQYF. The chain uses TRBV7-2 and TRBJ2-5, with 10 bases matching TRBD2. Per the germline V gene, CDR1 is SGHTA and CDR2 is FQGNSA. This CDR3 spans 14 amino acids. The J segment lost 4 bases and the V segment lost 3 bases, leaving 2 bases of the junction unmatched.

V usage is TRBV29-1 and J usage is TRBJ1-1; no firm D call. The CDR3 has 13 amino acids. The V gene's germline CDR1 is SQVTM and CDR2 ANQGSEA. Trimming pared 5 bases from V and 2 bases from J, leaving 12 bases between. CDR3: CSVLGRINTEAFF. DNA for the CDR3: TGCAGCGTTTTAGGGAGAATTAACACTGAAGCTTTCTTT.

The chain uses TRBV5-1 and TRBJ2-7; D is possibly TRBD1 (5 bases). Germline CDR1 reads SGHRS; CDR2 reads YFSETQ. V lost 0 bases and J 1 base, leaving 11 bases between the germline ends. The CDR3 loop spans 15 amino acids. The CDR3 DNA is TGCGCCAGCAGCTTGGATCAGGGATATTCCTACGAGCAGTACTTC. Its translation: CASSLDQGYSYEQYF. The full variable domain, in which reference TRBV5-1 and TRBJ2-7 provide the parts outside the CDR3, is KAGVTQTPRYLIKTRGQQVTLSCSPISGHRSVSWYQQTPGQGLQFLFEYFSETQRNKGNFPGRFSGRQFSNSRSEMNVSTLELGDSALYLCASSLDQGYSYEQYFGPGTRLTVT.